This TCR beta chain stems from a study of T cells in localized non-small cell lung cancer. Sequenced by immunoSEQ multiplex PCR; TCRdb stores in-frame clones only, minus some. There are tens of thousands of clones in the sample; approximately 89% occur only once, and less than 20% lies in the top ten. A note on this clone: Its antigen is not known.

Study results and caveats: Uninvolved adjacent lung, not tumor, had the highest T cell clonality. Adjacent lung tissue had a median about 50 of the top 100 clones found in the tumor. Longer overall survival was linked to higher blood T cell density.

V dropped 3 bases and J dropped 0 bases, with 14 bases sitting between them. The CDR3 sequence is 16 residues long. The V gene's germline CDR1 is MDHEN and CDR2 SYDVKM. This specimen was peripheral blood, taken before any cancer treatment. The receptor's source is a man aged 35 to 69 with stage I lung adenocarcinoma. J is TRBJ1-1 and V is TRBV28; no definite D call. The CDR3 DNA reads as TGTGCCAGCAGTTTCTTTAGCGATTCTATGAACACTGAAGCTTTCTTT. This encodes CASSFFSDSMNTEAFF.